The entry that follows covers one T cell receptor (beta chain) sequence. Its target is unknown. Produced via immunoSEQ multiplex PCR; TCRdb's table is partial and in-frame only. The repertoire includes tens of thousands of clones, 90% to 95% of them detected once, and 1% to 1.5% sits in the top ten. The data stem from a study of cytomegalovirus exposure and HLA in healthy donors. Study-wide results and limits: Among the CMV-associated chains, three were confirmed in vitro as specific for CMV antigens.

The CDR3 contains 17 residues. V was shortened by 5 bases and J by 8 bases, with 27 bases between the two germline ends. CDR1 MNHEY and CDR2 SMNVEV come from the germline V gene (reference sequence). V gene TRBV27 combines with J gene TRBJ1-2, with D tentatively TRBD1 (5 bases). The sequence was collected from a woman aged 18-29 years in good health and CMV-seronegative. Sequencing was performed on PBMCs. CDR3 nucleotide sequence: TGTGCCAGCAGTCCCGGTCGCGATGGGAGGTTACGGGGCGGCTACACCTTC. This gives the protein CASSPGRDGRLRGGYTF.